This T cell receptor beta chain was recovered during a study of blood T cell repertoires in COVID-19. The CDR3 extends over 15 amino acids. Trimming at V came to 4 bases and at J to 4 bases, leaving 8 bases not matched to a gene. Germline V CDR1 and CDR2: KGHSH, LQKENI. Sequencing used immunoSEQ multiplex PCR; TCRdb keeps in-frame clones, though not all of them. This table has approximately 140,000 clones, 70% to 90% appearing once. The sequence came from a woman aged 55-70 years with COVID-19, enrolled during active disease. The chain recombines TRBV18 with TRBJ1-2; 8 positions agree with TRBD1. Sequenced: peripheral blood. This CDR3 is CASSRPGTGIYGYTF. CDR3 nucleotide sequence: TGTGCCAGCTCACGTCCCGGGACAGGCATCTATGGCTACACCTTC.